The rows below give T cell receptor beta chains drawn from one sample of a study of T cell changes during pregnancy in multiple sclerosis. The data were produced by immunoSEQ multiplex PCR, yet TCRdb's version contains in-frame clones alone and is incomplete. This table has tens of thousands of clones, about 96% appearing once. The sample here was CD8+ T cells from peripheral blood mononuclear cells, taken after pregnancy. Receptors originate from a female donor with multiple sclerosis, enrolled in a pregnancy study. Both conserved end residues are part of each CDR3. Each record gives: CDR3 protein, CDR3 DNA, V gene, D gene, clone size, J gene. A D gene is named only where the DNA matches it firmly. Size is omitted from some rows. Given values are once, few, many or a class for expanded clones.

CDR3: CASSIGGRGTEAFF
DNA: TGTGCCAGTAGTATAGGGGGCAGGGGCACTGAAGCTTTCTTT
V: TRBV19
D: -
size: -
J: TRBJ1-1

CDR3: CASSFTGGPFSNQPQHF
DNA: TGTGCCAGCAGTTTCACAGGGGGACCCTTTAGCAATCAGCCCCAGCATTTT
V: TRBV27
D: TRBD1
size: -
J: TRBJ1-5

CDR3: CASSFLAGEGTDTQYF
DNA: TGTGCCAGTAGTTTTCTAGCGGGAGAGGGCACAGATACGCAGTATTTT
V: TRBV19
D: TRBD2
size: few
J: TRBJ2-3

CDR3: CASSGTGELFF
DNA: TGTGCCAGCAGCGGGACTGGGGAGCTGTTTTTT
V: TRBV9
D: -
size: -
J: TRBJ2-2

CDR3: CAISELAGGIADTQYF
DNA: TGTGCCATCAGTGAGCTAGCGGGAGGAATCGCAGATACGCAGTATTTT
V: TRBV10-3
D: TRBD2
size: -
J: TRBJ2-3

CDR3: CASSLSGGSYNEQFF
DNA: TGTGCCAGCAGCCTTAGCGGAGGTTCCTACAATGAGCAGTTCTTC
V: TRBV6-5
D: -
size: -
J: TRBJ2-1

CDR3: CASSLPGQGAYEQYF
DNA: TGTGCCAGCAGCTTACCGGGACAGGGGGCTTACGAGCAGTACTTC
V: TRBV7-8
D: TRBD1
size: -
J: TRBJ2-7

CDR3: CASSQEGDTGNTGELFF
DNA: TGTGCCAGCAGCCAAGAAGGGGACACAGGGAACACCGGGGAGCTGTTTTTT
V: TRBV4-2
D: -
size: -
J: TRBJ2-2

CDR3: CASRPSGTGRTDTQYF
DNA: TGTGCCAGCAGACCATCCGGGACAGGGCGCACAGATACGCAGTATTTT
V: TRBV28
D: TRBD1
size: -
J: TRBJ2-3

CDR3: CASSDRVNYGYTF
DNA: TGTGCCAGCAGTGACAGGGTTAACTATGGCTACACCTTC
V: TRBV6-1
D: -
size: -
J: TRBJ1-2

CDR3: CASSGGGGTDTQYF
DNA: TGTGCCAGCAGCGGGGGGGGCGGCACAGATACGCAGTATTTT
V: TRBV7-9
D: -
size: -
J: TRBJ2-3

CDR3: CSVVLAGGWETQYF
DNA: TGCAGCGTTGTTCTAGCGGGAGGATGGGAGACCCAGTACTTC
V: TRBV29-1
D: TRBD2
size: -
J: TRBJ2-5

CDR3: CASSLSGQGADEKLFF
DNA: TGTGCCAGCAGTTTATCGGGACAGGGGGCAGATGAAAAACTGTTTTTT
V: TRBV27
D: TRBD1
size: -
J: TRBJ1-4

CDR3: CASSPIGGIYGYTF
DNA: TGTGCCAGCAGTCCTATCGGAGGGATCTATGGCTACACCTTC
V: TRBV27
D: -
size: -
J: TRBJ1-2

CDR3: CASHSGYTEAFF
DNA: TGTGCCAGTCACTCGGGGTACACTGAAGCTTTCTTT
V: TRBV19
D: -
size: -
J: TRBJ1-1

CDR3: CASSLVTVDSPLHF
DNA: TGTGCCAGCAGCTTAGTAACAGTCGATTCACCCCTCCACTTT
V: TRBV7-9
D: -
size: once
J: TRBJ1-6

CDR3: CASGDFSYEQYF
DNA: TGTGCCAGCGGGGACTTCTCCTACGAGCAGTACTTC
V: TRBV27
D: -
size: -
J: TRBJ2-7

CDR3: CASSHLSGDNSYEQYF
DNA: TGCGCCAGCAGCCATTTGAGCGGGGACAACAGTTACGAGCAGTACTTC
V: TRBV4-1
D: -
size: -
J: TRBJ2-7

CDR3: CASSAGTSGSYEQYF
DNA: TGTGCCAGCAGCGCCGGGACTAGCGGTTCCTACGAGCAGTACTTC
V: TRBV7-9
D: TRBD2
size: -
J: TRBJ2-7

CDR3: CASSEETVTNEKLFF
DNA: TGTGCCAGCAGTGAAGAGACAGTAACTAATGAAAAACTGTTTTTT
V: TRBV2
D: -
size: -
J: TRBJ1-4

CDR3: CASSGEGLQFF
DNA: TGTGCCAGCAGCGGGGAAGGACTCCAGTTCTTC
V: TRBV9
D: -
size: -
J: TRBJ2-1

CDR3: CASSQKGLAGGPLGDEQFF
DNA: TGCGCCAGCAGCCAAAAGGGACTAGCGGGAGGCCCTCTAGGGGATGAGCAGTTCTTC
V: TRBV4-1
D: TRBD2
size: -
J: TRBJ2-1

CDR3: CASSKAGDTQYF
DNA: TGTGCCAGCAGTAAAGCGGGAGATACGCAGTATTTT
V: TRBV6-5
D: -
size: -
J: TRBJ2-3

CDR3: CASSPRQGSTNEKLFF
DNA: TGCGCCAGCAGTCCCCGACAGGGATCCACTAATGAAAAACTGTTTTTT
V: TRBV23-1
D: TRBD1
size: once
J: TRBJ1-4

CDR3: CASSLVGLGDEQYF
DNA: TGCGCCAGCAGCTTGGTGGGACTCGGGGACGAGCAGTACTTC
V: TRBV5-1
D: -
size: once
J: TRBJ2-7

CDR3: CASSLGWGHQPQHF
DNA: TGTGCCAGCAGTTTGGGCTGGGGGCACCAGCCCCAGCATTTT
V: TRBV27
D: -
size: few
J: TRBJ1-5

CDR3: CASSLGQGNTDTQYF
DNA: TGTGCCAGCAGTTTAGGACAGGGGAACACAGATACGCAGTATTTT
V: TRBV2
D: TRBD1
size: -
J: TRBJ2-3

CDR3: CASSSSRDTQYF
DNA: TGTGCCAGCAGTTCCTCCAGGGATACGCAGTATTTT
V: TRBV27
D: -
size: -
J: TRBJ2-3

CDR3: CASSSGGETQYF
DNA: TGTGCCAGCAGCTCTGGGGGGGAGACCCAGTACTTC
V: TRBV7-9
D: -
size: -
J: TRBJ2-5

CDR3: CASSLSANTGELFF
DNA: TGTGCCAGCAGTTTATCAGCGAACACCGGGGAGCTGTTTTTT
V: TRBV28
D: -
size: -
J: TRBJ2-2

CDR3: CATRGAGLAAIDEQFF
DNA: TGTGCCACCAGGGGTGCAGGTCTAGCGGCGATTGATGAGCAGTTCTTC
V: TRBV15
D: TRBD2
size: -
J: TRBJ2-1

CDR3: CASSVGGRQGEQYF
DNA: TGTGCCAGCAGCGTAGGCGGGAGGCAAGGAGAGCAGTACTTC
V: TRBV9
D: TRBD2
size: -
J: TRBJ2-7

CDR3: CASSLTSGDTQYF
DNA: TGTGCCAGCAGCTTGACTAGCGGAGATACGCAGTATTTT
V: TRBV7-6
D: TRBD2
size: -
J: TRBJ2-3

CDR3: CASSAGTRSSYEQYF
DNA: TGTGCCAGCAGCGCAGGGACTAGGAGTTCCTACGAGCAGTACTTC
V: TRBV9
D: TRBD2
size: -
J: TRBJ2-7

CDR3: CASSTERPEQYF
DNA: TGTGCCAGCAGCACAGAAAGACCCGAGCAGTACTTC
V: TRBV7-2
D: -
size: -
J: TRBJ2-7

CDR3: CTRGRERVNTQYF
DNA: TGTACCAGAGGGCGGGAGAGAGTAAATACGCAGTATTTT
V: TRBV7-6
D: TRBD2
size: once
J: TRBJ2-3

CDR3: CAWTSRGKVYTIYF
DNA: TGTGCCTGGACGTCCAGGGGGAAGGTATACACCATATATTTT
V: TRBV30
D: TRBD1
size: -
J: TRBJ1-3

CDR3: CASSWREAYNEQFF
DNA: TGCGCCAGCAGCTGGCGGGAGGCTTATAATGAGCAGTTCTTC
V: TRBV5-1
D: TRBD2
size: -
J: TRBJ2-1

CDR3: CASSYSTGLQETQYF
DNA: TGTGCCAGCAGTTACTCGACAGGCCTACAAGAGACCCAGTACTTC
V: TRBV6-5
D: -
size: -
J: TRBJ2-5

CDR3: CASSRPQTGLDEKLFF
DNA: TGTGCCAGTAGTCGACCCCAGACAGGTCTGGATGAAAAACTGTTTTTT
V: TRBV19
D: -
size: -
J: TRBJ1-4

CDR3: CASSEEPTGELDQPQHF
DNA: TGTGCCAGCAGTGAGGAGCCGACAGGGGAACTCGATCAGCCCCAGCATTTT
V: TRBV2
D: TRBD1
size: -
J: TRBJ1-5

CDR3: CSVDDRCYEQYF
DNA: TGCAGCGTTGACGACAGGTGCTACGAGCAGTACTTC
V: TRBV29-1
D: -
size: -
J: TRBJ2-7

CDR3: CASSAPQGDEKLFF
DNA: TGTGCCAGCAGCGCCCCACAGGGGGACGAAAAACTGTTTTTT
V: TRBV9
D: TRBD1
size: once
J: TRBJ1-4

CDR3: CASSLGTGGYEQYF
DNA: TGTGCCAGCAGTTTAGGGACAGGGGGCTACGAGCAGTACTTC
V: TRBV28
D: TRBD1
size: -
J: TRBJ2-7

CDR3: CASSLRGSYEQYF
DNA: TGTGCCAGCAGCTTGCGGGGGTCCTACGAGCAGTACTTC
V: TRBV5-5
D: -
size: once
J: TRBJ2-7

CDR3: CASSIFDAGEKLFF
DNA: TGTGCCAGTAGTATTTTTGATGCGGGGGAAAAACTGTTTTTT
V: TRBV19
D: -
size: -
J: TRBJ1-4

CDR3: CASSPEGLAGKDTQYF
DNA: TGTGCCAGCAGCCCTGAGGGACTAGCGGGAAAAGATACGCAGTATTTT
V: TRBV4-2
D: TRBD2
size: -
J: TRBJ2-3

CDR3: CASRRVGAHYEQYF
DNA: TGTGCCAGCAGACGAGTGGGGGCCCACTACGAGCAGTACTTC
V: TRBV6-1
D: -
size: -
J: TRBJ2-7

CDR3: CASSDLLAHEQFF
DNA: TGTGCCAGCAGTGATCTCCTAGCTCATGAGCAGTTCTTC
V: TRBV25-1
D: -
size: -
J: TRBJ2-1

CDR3: CASSLPLGQTGGYTF
DNA: TGTGCCAGCAGCCTGCCCCTAGGACAGACTGGGGGCTACACCTTC
V: TRBV28
D: -
size: -
J: TRBJ1-2